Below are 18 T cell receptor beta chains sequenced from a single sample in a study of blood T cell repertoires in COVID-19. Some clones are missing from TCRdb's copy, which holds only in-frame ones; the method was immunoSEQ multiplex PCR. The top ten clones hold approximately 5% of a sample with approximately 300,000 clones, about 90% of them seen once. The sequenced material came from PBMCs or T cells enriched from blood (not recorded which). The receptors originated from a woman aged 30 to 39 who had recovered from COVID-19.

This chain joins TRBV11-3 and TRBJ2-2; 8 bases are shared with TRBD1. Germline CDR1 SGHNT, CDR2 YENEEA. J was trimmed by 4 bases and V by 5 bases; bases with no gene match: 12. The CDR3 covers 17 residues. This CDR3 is CASSVRAGGRSTGELFF. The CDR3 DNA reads TGTGCCAGCAGCGTTCGGGCAGGGGGCCGGTCCACCGGGGAGCTGTTTTTT.

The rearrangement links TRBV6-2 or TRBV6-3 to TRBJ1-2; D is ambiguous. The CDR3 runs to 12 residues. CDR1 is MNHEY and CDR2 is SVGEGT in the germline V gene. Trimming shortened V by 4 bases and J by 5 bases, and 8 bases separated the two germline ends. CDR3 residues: CASSSRDYGYTF. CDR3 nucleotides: TGTGCCAGCAGTTCCCGGGATTATGGCTACACCTTC.

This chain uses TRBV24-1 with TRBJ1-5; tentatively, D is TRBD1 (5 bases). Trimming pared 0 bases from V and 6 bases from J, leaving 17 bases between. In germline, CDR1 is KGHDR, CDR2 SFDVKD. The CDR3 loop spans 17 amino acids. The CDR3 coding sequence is TGTGCCACCAGTGATTTGCCCGACAACAGGTTGCGTCAGCCCCAGCATTTT. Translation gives CATSDLPDNRLRQPQHF.

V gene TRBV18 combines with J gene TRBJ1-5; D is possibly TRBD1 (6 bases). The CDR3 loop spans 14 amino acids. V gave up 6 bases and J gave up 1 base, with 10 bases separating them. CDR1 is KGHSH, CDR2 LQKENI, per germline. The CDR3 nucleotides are TGTGCCAGCTCTCTGGACAGCAGCAATCAGCCCCAGCATTTT. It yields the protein CASSLDSSNQPQHF.

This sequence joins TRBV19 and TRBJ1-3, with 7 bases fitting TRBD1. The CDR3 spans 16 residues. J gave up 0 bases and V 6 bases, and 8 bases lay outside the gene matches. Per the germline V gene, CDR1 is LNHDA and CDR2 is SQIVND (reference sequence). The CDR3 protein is CASSQRQGASGNTIYF. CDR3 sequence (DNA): TGTGCCAGTAGCCAGCGACAGGGAGCCTCTGGAAACACCATATATTTT. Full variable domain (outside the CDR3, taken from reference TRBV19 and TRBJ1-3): DGGITQSPKYLFRKEGQNVTLSCEQNLNHDAMYWYRQDPGQGLRLIYYSQIVNDFQKGDIAEGYSVSREKKESFPLTVTSAQKNPTAFYLCASSQRQGASGNTIYFGEGSWLTVV.

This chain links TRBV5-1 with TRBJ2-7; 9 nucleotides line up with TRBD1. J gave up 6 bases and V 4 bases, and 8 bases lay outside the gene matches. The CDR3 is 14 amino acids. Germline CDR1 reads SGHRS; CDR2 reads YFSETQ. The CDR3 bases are TGCGCCAGCAGCACGCCAGACAGGGGGAGCGAGCAGTACTTC. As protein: CASSTPDRGSEQYF.

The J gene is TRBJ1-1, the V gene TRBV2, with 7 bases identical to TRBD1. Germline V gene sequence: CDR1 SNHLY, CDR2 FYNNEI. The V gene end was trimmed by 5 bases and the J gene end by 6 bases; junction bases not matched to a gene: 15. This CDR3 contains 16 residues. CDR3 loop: CASSHRVDRTVAEAFF. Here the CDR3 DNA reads TGTGCCAGCAGTCACCGCGTGGACAGGACGGTCGCTGAAGCTTTCTTT.

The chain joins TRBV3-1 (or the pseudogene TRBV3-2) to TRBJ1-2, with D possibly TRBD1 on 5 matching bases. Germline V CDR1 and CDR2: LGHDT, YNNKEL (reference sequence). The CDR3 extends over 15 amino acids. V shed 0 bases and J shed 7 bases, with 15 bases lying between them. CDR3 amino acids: CASSQDSGKTGGYTF. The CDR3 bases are TGTGCCAGCAGCCAAGATTCAGGGAAAACGGGTGGCTACACCTTC.

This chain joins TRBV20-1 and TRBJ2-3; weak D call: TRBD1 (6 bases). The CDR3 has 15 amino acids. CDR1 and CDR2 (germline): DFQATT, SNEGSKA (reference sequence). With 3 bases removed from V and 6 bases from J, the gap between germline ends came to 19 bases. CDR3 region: CSASRGGGERDTQYF. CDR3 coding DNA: TGCAGTGCTAGTAGAGGTGGGGGCGAGAGGGATACGCAGTATTTT.

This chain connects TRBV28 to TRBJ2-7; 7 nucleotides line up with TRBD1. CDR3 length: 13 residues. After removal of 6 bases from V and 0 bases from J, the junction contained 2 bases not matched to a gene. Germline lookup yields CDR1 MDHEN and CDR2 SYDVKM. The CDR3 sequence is CASRTGSSYEQYF. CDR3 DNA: TGTGCCAGCAGGACAGGGAGCTCCTACGAGCAGTACTTC. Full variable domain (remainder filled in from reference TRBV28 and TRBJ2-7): DVKVTQSSRYLVKRTGEKVFLECVQDMDHENMFWYRQDPGLGLRLIYFSYDVKMKEKGDIPEGYSVSREKKERFSLILESASTNQTSMYLCASRTGSSYEQYFGPGTRLTVT.

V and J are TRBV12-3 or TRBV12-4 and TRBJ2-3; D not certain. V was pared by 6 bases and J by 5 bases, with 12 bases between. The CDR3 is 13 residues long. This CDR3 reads CASSSDRRDTQYF. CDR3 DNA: TGTGCCAGCAGCAGCGATAGAAGAGATACGCAGTATTTT.

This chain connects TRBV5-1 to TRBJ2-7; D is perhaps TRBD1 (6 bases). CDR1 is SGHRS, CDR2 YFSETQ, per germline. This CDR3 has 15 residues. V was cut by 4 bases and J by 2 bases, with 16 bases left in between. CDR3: CASSQGSRGAYEQYF. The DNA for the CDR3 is TGCGCCAGCAGCCAGGGGTCCCGAGGGGCCTACGAGCAGTACTTC.

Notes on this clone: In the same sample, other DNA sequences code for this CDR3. CDR3 residues: CASTNEGANTEAFF. The CDR3 DNA is TGTGCCAGCACCAACGAAGGAGCGAACACTGAAGCTTTCTTT. The chain employs TRBV2 and TRBJ1-1, with D unresolved. This CDR3 is 14 amino acids long. The germline CDR1 and CDR2 sequences are SNHLY and FYNNEI. Trimming stripped 7 bases from V and 1 base from J, with 13 bases between.

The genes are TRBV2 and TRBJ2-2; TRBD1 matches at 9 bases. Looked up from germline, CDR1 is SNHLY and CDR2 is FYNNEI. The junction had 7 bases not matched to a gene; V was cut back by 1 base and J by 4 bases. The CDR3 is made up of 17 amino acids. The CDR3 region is CASSEGSNRGLTGELFF. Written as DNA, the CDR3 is TGTGCCAGCAGTGAAGGTAGTAACAGGGGGCTCACCGGGGAGCTGTTTTTT. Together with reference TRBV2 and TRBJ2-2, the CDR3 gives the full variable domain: EPEVTQTPSHQVTQMGQEVILRCVPISNHLYFYWYRQILGQKVEFLVSFYNNEISEKSEIFDDQFSVERPDGSNFTLKIRSTKLEDSAMYFCASSEGSNRGLTGELFFGEGSRLTVL.

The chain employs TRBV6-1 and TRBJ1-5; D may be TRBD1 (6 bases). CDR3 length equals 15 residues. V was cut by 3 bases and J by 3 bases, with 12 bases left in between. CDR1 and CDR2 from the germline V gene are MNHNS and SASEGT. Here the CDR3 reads CASSDEGGNNQPQHF. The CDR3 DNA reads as TGTGCCAGCAGTGATGAAGGGGGTAACAATCAGCCCCAGCATTTT.

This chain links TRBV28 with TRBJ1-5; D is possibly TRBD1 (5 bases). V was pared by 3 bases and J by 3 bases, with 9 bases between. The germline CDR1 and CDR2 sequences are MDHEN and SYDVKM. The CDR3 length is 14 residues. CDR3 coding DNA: TGTGCCAGCAGTTTTCCAGGGCACAATCAGCCCCAGCATTTT. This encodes CASSFPGHNQPQHF.

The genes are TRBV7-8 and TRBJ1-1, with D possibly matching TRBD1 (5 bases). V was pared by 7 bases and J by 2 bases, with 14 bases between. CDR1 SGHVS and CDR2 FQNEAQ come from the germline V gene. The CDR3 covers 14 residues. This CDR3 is CASTLGQGNTEAFF. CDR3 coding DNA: TGTGCCAGCACCTTGGGGCAGGGAAACACTGAAGCTTTCTTT.

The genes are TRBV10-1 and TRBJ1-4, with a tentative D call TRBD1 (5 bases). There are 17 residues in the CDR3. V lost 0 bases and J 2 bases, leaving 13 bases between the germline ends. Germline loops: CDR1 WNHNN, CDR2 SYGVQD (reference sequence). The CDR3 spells CASSESILRGTNEKLFF. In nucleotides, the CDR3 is TGCGCCAGCAGTGAGTCGATCCTACGGGGGACTAATGAAAAACTGTTTTTT.